This passage covers 3 T cell receptor beta chains from one sample sequenced in a study of human T cells and chemical hapten exposure (dated by TCRdb to about 2021). Total RNA was isolated from unfractionated whole blood collected in Tempus Blood RNA tubes. Library method: 5' RACE. TCRdb names Illumina MiSeq as the instrument used. Using fastp at Q25 and MiXCR, TCRdb reprocessed the public reads and kept productive beta chains. Duplicate CDR3 protein sequences are folded into a single record with the most common DNA and genes. The sample includes around 82,000 distinct CDR3 sequences, with approximately 8% observed a single time. The ten largest account for 2% to 2.5% of the sample. All receptors come from a male donor in good health.

This clonotype was found a few times. The rearrangement joins TRBV6-5 to TRBJ1-2; 11 bases line up with TRBD1. This CDR3 region has 16 residues. CDR1 and CDR2 from the germline V gene are MNHEY and SVGAGI. The V gene end was trimmed by 0 bases and the J gene end by 4 bases; junction bases not matched to a gene: 4. CDR3 sequence reads: CASSYSTGQGGYGYTF. CDR3 nucleotide sequence: TGTGCCAGCAGTTACTCCACGGGACAGGGGGGCTATGGCTACACCTTC.

This clonotype was counted ten times or more. This chain uses TRBV20-1 with TRBJ2-7; 12 bases line up with TRBD1. This CDR3 region has 14 residues. With V trimmed by 3 bases and J by 4 bases, 4 bases remained unmatched. Looked up from germline, CDR1 is DFQATT and CDR2 is SNEGSKA (reference sequence). For the CDR3, the DNA is TGCAGTGCTAGTTTGGGACAGGGGGCGTACGAGCAGTACTTC. Translation gives CSASLGQGAYEQYF.

This clonotype was picked up many times. The rearrangement joins TRBV11-3 to TRBJ2-7; tentatively, D is TRBD1 (6 bases). Germline assignment: CDR1 SGHNT and CDR2 YENEEA. CDR3 length: 13 amino acids. Trimming shortened V by 5 bases and J by 2 bases, and 10 bases separated the two germline ends. In DNA, the CDR3 is TGTGCCAGCAGCCCCGGGACAACCTACGAGCAGTACTTC. Encoded protein: CASSPGTTYEQYF.